These 7 T cell receptor beta chains were sequenced from one sample in a study of cytomegalovirus exposure and HLA in healthy donors. The PCR had 60 Vbeta and 13 Jbeta primers. Libraries were prepared by immunoSEQ multiplex PCR; TCRdb keeps only in-frame clonotypes and omits some of them. This table holds about 170,000 clones, about 59% found once. The material sequenced was PBMCs. These receptors all stem from a man in his forties or fifties in good health and CMV-seronegative.

About this clone: One end of the junction fails to match germline, which may point to a read error. V is TRBV7-7 and J is TRBJ2-1; TRBD1 agrees at 8 bases. In germline, CDR1 is SSHAT, CDR2 FNYEAQ (reference sequence). CDR3 length equals 17 residues. Here the CDR3 reads CASSLGGGTGHYNEQFF. The CDR3 DNA is TGTGCTAGCAGCTTAGGTGGCGGGACAGGACATTACAATGAGCAGTTCTTC.

The chain recombines TRBV10-3 with TRBJ2-5, with 9 bases matching TRBD1. This CDR3 has 14 amino acids. The junction had 5 bases not matched to a gene; V was cut back by 5 bases and J by 4 bases. The germline gives CDR1 ENHRY, CDR2 SYGVKD. The CDR3 nucleotides read TGTGCCATCAGTATAACAGGGGGCGGAGAGACCCAGTACTTC. As protein: CAISITGGGETQYF.

This chain joins TRBV25-1 and TRBJ2-1; TRBD1 is a possible D gene (6 bases). Germline V lookup: CDR1 MGHDK, CDR2 SYGVNS. The CDR3 covers 16 residues. V was cut by 3 bases and J by 0 bases, with 12 bases left in between. CDR3 sequence: CASSDVRGGSYNEQFF. In DNA form, the CDR3 reads TGTGCCAGCAGTGACGTACGAGGGGGCTCCTACAATGAGCAGTTCTTC.

The chain recombines TRBV6-5 with TRBJ2-3; weak D call: TRBD1 (6 bases). This CDR3 contains 16 residues. The V gene's germline CDR1 is MNHEY and CDR2 SVGAGI. V gave up 4 bases and J gave up 0 bases, with 14 bases separating them. The CDR3 bases are TGTGCCAGCAGTTCCCACAGGGCTCCTAGCACAGATACGCAGTATTTT. Amino acid sequence: CASSSHRAPSTDTQYF.

The V call is TRBV5-1, the J call TRBJ1-1, with unresolved D. Trimming cost V 0 bases and J 1 base, with 10 bases left between them. CDR3 length equals 15 residues. Per germline, CDR1 SGHRS and CDR2 YFSETQ. This CDR3 is CASSLDVRENTEAFF. The DNA for the CDR3 is TGCGCCAGCAGCTTGGACGTCCGGGAGAACACTGAAGCTTTCTTT.

This clone occurred a few times. This sequence joins TRBV9 and TRBJ1-1, with D tentatively TRBD1 (6 bases). Germline loops: CDR1 SGDLS, CDR2 YYNGEE. There are 14 residues in the CDR3. V lost 2 bases, J lost 1 base, and 9 bases lay in between. CDR3 bases: TGTGCCAGCAGCGTTGAACAGGGGAACACTGAAGCTTTCTTT. It codes for CASSVEQGNTEAFF.

The DNA of the CDR3 is TGTGCCAGCAGCTCGGGACAGGGGGACCTTAACACTGAAGCTTTCTTT. Translated: CASSSGQGDLNTEAFF. V is TRBV5-6 and J is TRBJ1-1; 11 bases are shared with TRBD1. In germline, CDR1 is SGHDT, CDR2 YYEEEE. The CDR3 has 16 residues. Trimming removed 3 bases from V and 2 bases from J; junction bases left unmatched: 6.